The 14 T cell receptor beta chains given below trace back to one sample, sequenced in a study of metastatic and nonmetastatic thyroid tumors. All patients were untreated before thyroid surgery. TCRdb re-analyzed the PCR reads using MiXCR. Of some 36,000 clones listed, 15% to 20% are singletons. The material sequenced was blood. All receptors derive from a male donor with papillary thyroid cancer or a benign thyroid nodule (not recorded which). Some clones in this sample may be carry-over from other donors' samples.

At least ten counts were recorded for this clone. This chain joins TRBV19 and TRBJ1-4, with 9 bases aligning to TRBD1. Trimming at V came to 6 bases and at J to 7 bases, leaving 6 bases not matched to a gene. The V gene's germline CDR1 is LNHDA and CDR2 SQIVND (reference sequence). The CDR3 has 14 amino acids. The CDR3: CASSLQGALEKLFF. The DNA for the CDR3 is TGTGCCAGTAGCTTACAGGGGGCGCTTGAAAAACTGTTTTTT. The full variable domain, completed using reference TRBV19 and TRBJ1-4, is DGGITQSPKYLFRKEGQNVTLSCEQNLNHDAMYWYRQDPGQGLRLIYYSQIVNDFQKGDIAEGYSVSREKKESFPLTVTSAQKNPTAFYLCASSLQGALEKLFFGSGTQLSVL.

The chain carries TRBV30 and TRBJ2-2; no clear D. Germline lookup yields CDR1 GTSNPN and CDR2 SVGIG (reference sequence). This CDR3 is built from 12 residues. V gave up 8 bases and J gave up 1 base, with 8 bases separating them. CDR3 coding DNA: TGTGCCAGCGCACAGAACACCGGGGAGCTGTTTTTT. This encodes CASAQNTGELFF.

By frequency in the sample, this clone is medium-sized (0.01 to 0.1%). The gene calls are TRBV20-1 and TRBJ1-2, with unresolved D. The germline V gene has CDR1 DFQATT and CDR2 SNEGSKA (reference sequence). The CDR3 spans 13 residues. Trimming removed 5 bases at V and 4 bases at J, with 14 bases between. CDR3 amino acids: CSADPGLSYGYTF. CDR3 DNA sequence: TGCAGTGCTGACCCCGGACTTAGCTATGGCTACACCTTC.

A few counts support this clone. At one end, the junction sequence differs from germline, possibly due to a read error. The rearrangement joins TRBV6-1 to TRBJ2-6; D call uncertain. This CDR3 is built from 15 residues. From germline, CDR1 is MNHNS and CDR2 SASEGT. The CDR3 nucleotides are TGTGCCAGCAGTGACAGTGAGTCTGGGCCCAACGTCCTGACTTTC. Translated: CASSDSESGPNVLTF.

This clone was counted at least ten times. CDR3 region: CATSREQGYSNQPQHF. The CDR3 region has the DNA TGTGCCACCAGCAGAGAACAGGGCTATAGCAATCAGCCCCAGCATTTT. V is TRBV15 and J is TRBJ1-5; maybe TRBD1 (6 bases). The CDR3 sequence is 16 residues long. The germline V gene encodes CDR1 LNHNV and CDR2 YYDKDF (reference sequence). The V end lost 0 bases, the J end lost 0 bases, and 9 bases lay between the germline ends. The entire variable domain, with the rest obtained from reference TRBV15 and TRBJ1-5, is as follows: DAMVIQNPRYQVTQFGKPVTLSCSQTLNHNVMYWYQQKSSQAPKLLFHYYDKDFNNEADTPDNFQSRRPNTSFCFLDIRSPGLGDTAMYLCATSREQGYSNQPQHFGDGTRLSIL.

In this sample, this clone turned up many times. The junction shows a germline mismatch at one end, possibly a read error. This CDR3 is also generated by other DNA sequences in the sample. V and J are TRBV25-1 and TRBJ1-1; no definite D call. CDR1 and CDR2 (germline): MGHDK, SYGVNS. The CDR3 spans 11 residues. CDR3: CASSPGTESFF. The CDR3, as DNA: TGTGCCAGCAGCCCGGGCACTGAATCTTTCTTT.

This clone has ten or more counts. Just one base apart from a much larger clone, this may be a read error. The identical CDR3 is also encoded by other nucleotide sequences in the sample. The chain has TRBV10-2 and TRBJ2-2, with D possibly being TRBD2 (6 bases). With 3 bases removed from V and 6 bases from J, the gap between germline ends came to 14 bases. CDR1 and CDR2 (germline): WSHSY, SAAADI. This CDR3 is built from 15 residues. In DNA, the CDR3 is TGCGCCAGCAGTGACTCCGGACTAATGTCCGGGGAGCTGTTTTTT. As protein: CASSDSGLMSGELFF.

V is TRBV20-1 and J is TRBJ2-1; 8 bases match TRBD1. With V trimmed by 5 bases and J by 10 bases, 10 bases remained unmatched. Germline V gene sequence: CDR1 DFQATT, CDR2 SNEGSKA (reference sequence). This CDR3 comprises 13 residues. The CDR3, as DNA: TGCAGTGCTCAAGGACAGGGTACACGGGAGCAGTTCTTC. Its protein is CSAQGQGTREQFF.

Many counts were recorded for this clone. The chain joins TRBV3-1 to TRBJ1-1, with D perhaps matching TRBD1 (5 bases). The CDR3 covers 13 residues. The V and J ends lost 4 bases and 1 base respectively, with 7 bases between them. Looked up from germline, CDR1 is LGHDT and CDR2 is YNNKEL (reference sequence). CDR3 amino acids: CASSLRENTEAFF. CDR3 sequence (DNA): TGTGCCAGCAGCCTCAGGGAGAACACTGAAGCTTTCTTT.

There are many counts of this clone. The chain couples TRBV12-3 or TRBV12-4 to TRBJ1-5, with TRBD1 identical over 11 bases. V lost 2 bases and J lost 6; bases outside the gene matches: 3. This CDR3 comprises 15 residues. The chain's CDR3 is CASSLSGQGVQPQHF. CDR3 bases: TGTGCCAGCAGTTTATCGGGACAGGGGGTTCAGCCCCAGCATTTT.

This clone has just a few counts. The CDR3 bases are TGTGCCAGCAGTCGGACTAGCGGGGGGGTCGATGAGCAGTTCTTC. Its translation: CASSRTSGGVDEQFF. V usage is TRBV6-1 and J usage is TRBJ2-1; TRBD2 agrees at 15 bases. Unmatched junction bases numbered 4, after V lost 5 bases and J lost 8 bases. Germline V CDR1 and CDR2: MNHNS, SASEGT. CDR3 length equals 15 residues.

This clone was recorded at least ten times. The chain uses TRBV15 and TRBJ2-3; the D gene is possibly TRBD1 (6 bases). Trimming stripped 1 base from V and 3 bases from J, with 14 bases between. The CDR3 length is 16 residues. Germline-derived CDR1 and CDR2 are LNHNV and YYDKDF (reference sequence). This CDR3 is CATSRARGAGTDTQYF. DNA of the CDR3: TGTGCCACCAGCAGAGCCAGGGGTGCTGGGACAGATACGCAGTATTTT. Full variable domain (rest looked up from reference TRBV15 and TRBJ2-3): DAMVIQNPRYQVTQFGKPVTLSCSQTLNHNVMYWYQQKSSQAPKLLFHYYDKDFNNEADTPDNFQSRRPNTSFCFLDIRSPGLGDTAMYLCATSRARGAGTDTQYFGPGTRLTVL.

Ten or more counts support this clone. The chain has TRBV2 and TRBJ2-1, with D possibly being TRBD2 (6 bases). Germline V gene data show CDR1 as SNHLY and CDR2 as FYNNEI. Trimming left V 4 bases short and J 5 bases short, with 18 bases between. The CDR3 covers 16 residues. DNA of the CDR3: TGTGCCAGCAGTGGGGAGGCGGTACGGTTCGACAATGAGCAGTTCTTC. Encoded protein: CASSGEAVRFDNEQFF.

This clone was seen a single time. This chain uses TRBV20-1 with TRBJ1-2; possibly TRBD1 for D (5 bases). This CDR3 contains 15 residues. V lost 0 bases and J lost 4, with 15 bases in between. Germline-derived CDR1 and CDR2 are DFQATT and SNEGSKA (reference sequence). CDR3 DNA: TGCAGTGCTAGAGATCTTCCGGGGGGGGTCTATGGCTACACCTTC. Translation: CSARDLPGGVYGYTF.